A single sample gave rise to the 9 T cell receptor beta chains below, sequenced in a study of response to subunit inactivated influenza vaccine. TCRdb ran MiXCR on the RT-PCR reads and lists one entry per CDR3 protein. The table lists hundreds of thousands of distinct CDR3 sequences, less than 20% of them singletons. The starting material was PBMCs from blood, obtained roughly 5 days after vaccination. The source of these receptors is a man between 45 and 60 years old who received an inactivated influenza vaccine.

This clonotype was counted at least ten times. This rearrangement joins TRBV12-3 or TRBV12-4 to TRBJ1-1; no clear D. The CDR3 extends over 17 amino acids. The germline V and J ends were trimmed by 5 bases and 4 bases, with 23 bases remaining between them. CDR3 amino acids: CASSTPTGSWEGTEAFF. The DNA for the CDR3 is TGTGCCAGCAGTACCCCGACCGGGAGCTGGGAGGGCACTGAAGCTTTCTTT.

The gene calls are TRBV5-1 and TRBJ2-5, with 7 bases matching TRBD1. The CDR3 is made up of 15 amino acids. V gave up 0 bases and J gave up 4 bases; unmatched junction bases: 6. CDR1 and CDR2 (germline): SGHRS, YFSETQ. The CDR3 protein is CASSLDRGSGETQYF. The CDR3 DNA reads TGCGCCAGCAGCTTGGACAGGGGAAGTGGAGAGACCCAGTACTTC.

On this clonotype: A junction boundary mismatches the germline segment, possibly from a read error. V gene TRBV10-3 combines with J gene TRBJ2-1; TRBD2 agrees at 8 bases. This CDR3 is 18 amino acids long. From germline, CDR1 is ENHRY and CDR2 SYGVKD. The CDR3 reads CALSLGTGGRFLLHEQFF. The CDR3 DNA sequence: TGTGCCCTCAGTTTAGGGACGGGGGGGCGTTTTTTGTTACATGAGCAGTTCTTC.

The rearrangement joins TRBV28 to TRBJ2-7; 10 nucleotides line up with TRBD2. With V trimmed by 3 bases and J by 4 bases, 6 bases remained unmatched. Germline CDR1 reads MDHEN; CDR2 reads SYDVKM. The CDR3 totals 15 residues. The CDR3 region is CASSFLGTSAYEQYF. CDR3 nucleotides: TGTGCCAGCAGTTTTCTCGGGACTAGCGCTTACGAGCAGTACTTC. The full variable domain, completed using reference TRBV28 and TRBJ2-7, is DVKVTQSSRYLVKRTGEKVFLECVQDMDHENMFWYRQDPGLGLRLIYFSYDVKMKEKGDIPEGYSVSREKKERFSLILESASTNQTSMYLCASSFLGTSAYEQYFGPGTRLTVT.

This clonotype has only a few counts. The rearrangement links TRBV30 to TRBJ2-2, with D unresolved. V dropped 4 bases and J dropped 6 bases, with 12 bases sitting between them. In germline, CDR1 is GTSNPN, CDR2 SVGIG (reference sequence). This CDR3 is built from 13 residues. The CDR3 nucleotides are TGTGCCTGGAATTCGGTATTGGCCGGGGAGCTGTTTTTT. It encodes CAWNSVLAGELFF.

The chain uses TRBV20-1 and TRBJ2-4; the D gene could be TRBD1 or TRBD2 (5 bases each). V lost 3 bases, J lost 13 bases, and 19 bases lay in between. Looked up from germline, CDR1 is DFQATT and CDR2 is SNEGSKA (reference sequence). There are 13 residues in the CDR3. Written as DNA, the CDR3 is TGCAGTGCTAGTACCCCGGGACGGGGACGGCAGTACTTC. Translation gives CSASTPGRGRQYF.

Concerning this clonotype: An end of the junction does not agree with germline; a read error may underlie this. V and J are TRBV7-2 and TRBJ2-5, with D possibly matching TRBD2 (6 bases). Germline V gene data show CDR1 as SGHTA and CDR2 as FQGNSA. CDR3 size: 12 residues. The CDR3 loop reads CASSLMTRTMNF. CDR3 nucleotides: TGTGCCAGCAGCTTAATGACACGGACTATGAACTTC.

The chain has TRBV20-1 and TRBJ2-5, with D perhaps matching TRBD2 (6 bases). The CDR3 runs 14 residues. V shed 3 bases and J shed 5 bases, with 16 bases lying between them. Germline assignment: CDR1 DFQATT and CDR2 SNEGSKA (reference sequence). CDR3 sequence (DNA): TGCAGTGCTAGCGGCGGGACCTCCTCCGAGACCCAGTACTTC. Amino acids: CSASGGTSSETQYF.

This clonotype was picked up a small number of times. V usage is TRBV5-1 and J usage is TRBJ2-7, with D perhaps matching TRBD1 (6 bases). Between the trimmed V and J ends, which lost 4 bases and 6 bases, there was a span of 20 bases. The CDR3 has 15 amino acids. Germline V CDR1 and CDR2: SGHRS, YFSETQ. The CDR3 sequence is CASSVPTGPGGEQYF. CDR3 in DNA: TGCGCCAGCAGCGTCCCCACAGGGCCCGGAGGCGAGCAGTACTTC.